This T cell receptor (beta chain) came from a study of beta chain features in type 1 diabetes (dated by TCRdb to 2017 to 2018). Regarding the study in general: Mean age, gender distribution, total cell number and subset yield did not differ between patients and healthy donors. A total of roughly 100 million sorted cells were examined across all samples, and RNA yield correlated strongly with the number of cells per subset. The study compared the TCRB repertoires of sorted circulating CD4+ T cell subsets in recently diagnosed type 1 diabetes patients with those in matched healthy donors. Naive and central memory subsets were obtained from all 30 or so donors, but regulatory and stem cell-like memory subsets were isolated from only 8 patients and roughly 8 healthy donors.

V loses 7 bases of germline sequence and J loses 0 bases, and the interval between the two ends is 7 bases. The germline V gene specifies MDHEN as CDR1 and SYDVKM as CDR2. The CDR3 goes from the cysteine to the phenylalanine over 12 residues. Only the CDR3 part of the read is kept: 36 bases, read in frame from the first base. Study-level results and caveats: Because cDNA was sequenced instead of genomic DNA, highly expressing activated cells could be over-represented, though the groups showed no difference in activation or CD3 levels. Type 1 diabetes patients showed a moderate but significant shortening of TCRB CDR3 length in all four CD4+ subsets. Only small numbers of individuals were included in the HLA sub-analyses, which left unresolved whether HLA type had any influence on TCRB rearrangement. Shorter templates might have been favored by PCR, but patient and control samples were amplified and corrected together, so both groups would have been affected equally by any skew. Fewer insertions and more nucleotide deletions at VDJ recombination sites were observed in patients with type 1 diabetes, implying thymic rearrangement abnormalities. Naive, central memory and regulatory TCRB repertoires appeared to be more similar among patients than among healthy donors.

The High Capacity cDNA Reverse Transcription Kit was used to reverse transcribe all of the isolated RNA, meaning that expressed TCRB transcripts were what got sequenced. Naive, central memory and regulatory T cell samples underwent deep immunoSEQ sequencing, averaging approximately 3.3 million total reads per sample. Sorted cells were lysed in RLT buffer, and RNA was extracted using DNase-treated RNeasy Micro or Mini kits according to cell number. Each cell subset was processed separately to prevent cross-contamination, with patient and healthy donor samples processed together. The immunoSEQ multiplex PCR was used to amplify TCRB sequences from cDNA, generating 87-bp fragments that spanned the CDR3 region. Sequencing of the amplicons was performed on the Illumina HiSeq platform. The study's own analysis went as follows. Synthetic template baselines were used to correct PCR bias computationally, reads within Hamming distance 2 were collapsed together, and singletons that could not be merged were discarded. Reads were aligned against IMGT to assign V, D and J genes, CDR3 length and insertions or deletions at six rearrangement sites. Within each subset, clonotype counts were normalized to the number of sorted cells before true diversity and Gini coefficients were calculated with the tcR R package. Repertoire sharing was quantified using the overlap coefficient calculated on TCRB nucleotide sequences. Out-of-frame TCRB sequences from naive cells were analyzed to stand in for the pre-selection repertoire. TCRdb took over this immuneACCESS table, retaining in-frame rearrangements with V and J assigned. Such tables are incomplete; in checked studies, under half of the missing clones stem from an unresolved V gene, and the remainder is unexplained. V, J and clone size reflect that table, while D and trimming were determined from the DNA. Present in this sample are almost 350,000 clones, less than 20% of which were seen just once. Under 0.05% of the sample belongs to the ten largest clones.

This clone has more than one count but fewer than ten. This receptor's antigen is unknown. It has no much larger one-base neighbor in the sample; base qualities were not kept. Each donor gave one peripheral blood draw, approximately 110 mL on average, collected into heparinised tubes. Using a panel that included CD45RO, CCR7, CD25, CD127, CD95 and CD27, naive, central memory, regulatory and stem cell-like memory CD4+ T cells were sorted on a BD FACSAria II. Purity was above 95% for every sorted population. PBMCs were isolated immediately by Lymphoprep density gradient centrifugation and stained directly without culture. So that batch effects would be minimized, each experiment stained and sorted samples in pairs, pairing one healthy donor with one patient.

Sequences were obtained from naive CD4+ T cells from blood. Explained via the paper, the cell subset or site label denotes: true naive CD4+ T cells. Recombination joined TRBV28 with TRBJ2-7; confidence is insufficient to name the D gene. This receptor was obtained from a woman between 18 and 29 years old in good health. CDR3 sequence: CASMRDSYEQYF. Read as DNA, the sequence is TGTGCCAGCATGCGAGACTCCTACGAGCAGTACTTC.